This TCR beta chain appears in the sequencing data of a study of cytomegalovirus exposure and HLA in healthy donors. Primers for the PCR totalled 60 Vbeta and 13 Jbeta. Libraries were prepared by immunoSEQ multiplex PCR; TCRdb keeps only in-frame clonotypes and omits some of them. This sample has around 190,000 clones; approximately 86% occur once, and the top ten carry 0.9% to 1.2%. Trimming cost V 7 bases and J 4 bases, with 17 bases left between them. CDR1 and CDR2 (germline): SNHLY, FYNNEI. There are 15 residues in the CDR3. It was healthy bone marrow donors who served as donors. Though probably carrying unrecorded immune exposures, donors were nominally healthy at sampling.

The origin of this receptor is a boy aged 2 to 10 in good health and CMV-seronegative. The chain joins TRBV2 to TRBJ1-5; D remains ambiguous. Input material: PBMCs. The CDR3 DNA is TGTGCCAGCAAAGTAGGAGAACTGATAAATCAGCCCCAGCATTTT. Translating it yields CASKVGELINQPQHF.